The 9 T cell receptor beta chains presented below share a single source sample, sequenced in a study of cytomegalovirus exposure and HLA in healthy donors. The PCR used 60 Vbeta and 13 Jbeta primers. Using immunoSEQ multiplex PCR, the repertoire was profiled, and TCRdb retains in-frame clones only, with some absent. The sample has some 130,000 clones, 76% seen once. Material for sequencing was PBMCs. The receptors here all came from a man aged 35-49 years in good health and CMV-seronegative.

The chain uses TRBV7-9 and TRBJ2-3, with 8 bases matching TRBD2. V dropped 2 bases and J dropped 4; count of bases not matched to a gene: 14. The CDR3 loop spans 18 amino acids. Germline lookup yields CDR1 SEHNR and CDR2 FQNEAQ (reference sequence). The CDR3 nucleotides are TGTGCCAGCAGCTTAACCCTTGGGACTAGAGGGGCTGCAGATACGCAGTATTTT. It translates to CASSLTLGTRGAADTQYF.

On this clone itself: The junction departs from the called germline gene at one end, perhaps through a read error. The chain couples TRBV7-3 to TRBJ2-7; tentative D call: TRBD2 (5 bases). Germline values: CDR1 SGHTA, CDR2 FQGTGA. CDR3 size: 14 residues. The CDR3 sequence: CASSPLSARSDGLF. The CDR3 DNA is TGTGCCAGCAGCCCGTTATCGGCCCGTAGCGATGGCCTTTTC.

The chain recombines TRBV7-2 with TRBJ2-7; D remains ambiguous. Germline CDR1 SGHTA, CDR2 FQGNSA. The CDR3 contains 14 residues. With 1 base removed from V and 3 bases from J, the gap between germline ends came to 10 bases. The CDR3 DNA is TGTGCCAGCAGCTTAGGTGTTCAGAACTACGAGCAGTACTTC. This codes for CASSLGVQNYEQYF.

The CDR3 is CASSRYGVAKNIQYF. In DNA, the CDR3 is TGTGCCAGCAGCAGGTACGGGGTAGCCAAAAACATTCAGTACTTC. The V call is TRBV13, the J call TRBJ2-4; D may be TRBD2 (5 bases). The germline V gene encodes CDR1 PRHDT and CDR2 FYEKMQ (reference sequence). The V and J ends lost 5 bases and 0 bases respectively, with 11 bases between them. The CDR3 runs to 15 residues.

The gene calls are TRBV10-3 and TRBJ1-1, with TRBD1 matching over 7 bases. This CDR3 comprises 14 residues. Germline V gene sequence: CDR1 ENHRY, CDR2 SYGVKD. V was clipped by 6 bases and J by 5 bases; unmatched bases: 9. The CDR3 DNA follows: TGTGCCATCAGGCTACAGGGGCTGGAGACTGAAGCTTTCTTT. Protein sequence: CAIRLQGLETEAFF.

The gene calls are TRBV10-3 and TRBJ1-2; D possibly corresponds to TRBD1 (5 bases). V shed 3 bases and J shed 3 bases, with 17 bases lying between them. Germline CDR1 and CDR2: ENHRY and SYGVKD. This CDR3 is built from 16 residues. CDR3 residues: CAISDMRGREDYGYTF. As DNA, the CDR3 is TGTGCCATCAGTGATATGCGGGGCAGGGAGGACTATGGCTACACCTTC.

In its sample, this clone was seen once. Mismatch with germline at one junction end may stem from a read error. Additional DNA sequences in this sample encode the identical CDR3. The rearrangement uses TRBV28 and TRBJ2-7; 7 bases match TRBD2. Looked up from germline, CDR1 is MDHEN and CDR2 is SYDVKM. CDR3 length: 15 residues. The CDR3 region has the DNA TGTGCTAGCAGTTTGGGGGGGGGATCCGCCTACGAGCAGTACTTC. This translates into CASSLGGGSAYEQYF. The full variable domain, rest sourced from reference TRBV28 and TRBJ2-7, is DVKVTQSSRYLVKRTGEKVFLECVQDMDHENMFWYRQDPGLGLRLIYFSYDVKMKEKGDIPEGYSVSREKKERFSLILESASTNQTSMYLCASSLGGGSAYEQYFGPGTRLTVT.

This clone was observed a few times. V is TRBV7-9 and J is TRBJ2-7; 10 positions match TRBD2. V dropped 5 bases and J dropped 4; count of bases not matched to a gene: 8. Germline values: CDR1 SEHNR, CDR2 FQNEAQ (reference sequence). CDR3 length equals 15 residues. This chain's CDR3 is CASSPGLALEYEQYF. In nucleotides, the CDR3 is TGTGCCAGCAGCCCGGGACTAGCGTTGGAATACGAGCAGTACTTC.

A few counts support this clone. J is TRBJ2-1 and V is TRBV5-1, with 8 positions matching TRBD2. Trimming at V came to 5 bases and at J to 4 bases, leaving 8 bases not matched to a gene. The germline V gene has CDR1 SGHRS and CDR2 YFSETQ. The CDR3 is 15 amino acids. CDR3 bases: TGCGCCAGCAGAATGGTGGCTAGCGGGTACAATGAGCAGTTCTTC. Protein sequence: CASRMVASGYNEQFF. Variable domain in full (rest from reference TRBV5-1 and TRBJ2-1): KAGVTQTPRYLIKTRGQQVTLSCSPISGHRSVSWYQQTPGQGLQFLFEYFSETQRNKGNFPGRFSGRQFSNSRSEMNVSTLELGDSALYLCASRMVASGYNEQFFGPGTRLTVL.